This TCR beta chain appears in the sequencing data of a study of cytomegalovirus exposure and HLA in healthy donors. Overall study findings and caveats: When analyzed later, a missense DCLRE1C variant was found to be linked to TCR beta V- and J-gene trimming. The study had only CMV serostatus as immune exposure information.

This clone was counted a few times. Its matching antigen is unknown. Germline CDR1 is WNHNN and CDR2 is SYGVQD (reference sequence). The CDR3 loop spans 14 amino acids. The V segment lost 3 bases and the J segment 8 bases; nucleotides outside the gene matches: 5. PCR employed 60 Vbeta and 13 Jbeta primers. The repertoire was sequenced with immunoSEQ multiplex PCR; TCRdb's copy has only in-frame clones and lacks some. This sample has fewer than 150,000 clones, with 65% to 75% found just once. This chain joins TRBV10-1 and TRBJ2-1; 9 positions match TRBD1. This receptor was taken from a woman aged 45-59 years in good health and CMV-seropositive. The sequenced sample was PBMCs. This chain's CDR3 is CASSDPGQGHEQFF. DNA for the CDR3: TGCGCCAGCAGTGACCCGGGACAGGGTCATGAGCAGTTCTTC.